The sequence of this T cell receptor beta chain was determined in a study of monozygotic twins with inflammatory bowel disease. No DNA is given; TCRdb re-called the 5' RACE reads and lists each CDR3 protein once. In all, the sample yields approximately 400,000 distinct CDR3 sequences. One blood sample of around 2.5 ml was taken from each donor. Regarding this clonotype: Its target is not known.

Study outcomes and limitations: Distinction of different T cell subtypes was not possible. Versus healthy twins, IBD patients showed fewer clonotypes shared with others, especially with disease activity.

The receptor was isolated from a human donor with ulcerative colitis or Crohn's disease, or a healthy co-twin of an affected twin (not recorded which). The sequencing input was blood.

The CDR3 sequence is CSARDPSGNGETQYF. This sequence joins TRBV20-1 and TRBJ2-5; TCRdb returns TRBD1, unconfirmable since there is no DNA. Per the germline V gene, CDR1 is DFQATT and CDR2 is SNEGSKA (reference sequence). The CDR3 is 15 amino acids.